The entry below describes one TCR beta chain. No antigen is known for it. Combining a sample-barcoded 5' primer with a J-beta primer mix, a second PCR ran for roughly 6 to 12 cycles. Every cDNA molecule carried a tag from a template-switch adaptor bearing 12 random nucleotides. TCRdb processed the 5' RACE reads anew with MiXCR; each CDR3 protein has one entry. The sample holds roughly 730,000 distinct CDR3 sequences, approximately 53% seen once. Peripheral blood from each donor was collected in a volume of about 10 milliliters. This sample stems from a study of blood T cells in healthy people across ages. Study observations and caveats: Older individuals had lower TCR beta diversity per million T cells (the decline was roughly linear). Because donor CMV status was unknown, expanded clonotype changes were possibly confounded.

With V trimmed by 7 bases and J by 0 bases, 8 bases remained unmatched. Per the germline V gene, CDR1 is SQVTM and CDR2 is ANQGSEA. The CDR3 length is 15 residues. The chain links TRBV29-1 to TRBJ2-1, with TRBD2 matching 8 bases. The sequence came from a man aged 40-49 years in good health. Sequencing used blood. The DNA for the CDR3 is TGCAGCGCCCGGGAGGGCTTCAGCTCCTACAATGAGCAGTTCTTC. It is translated as CSAREGFSSYNEQFF.